One sample yielded the 7 T cell receptor beta chains listed below, sequenced in a study of T cell repertoires and leukemia-associated antigens. Their antigens are not known. TCRdb ran MiXCR on the 5' RACE reads and lists one entry per CDR3 protein. This sample yields roughly 15,000 distinct CDR3 sequences, of which approximately 39% are seen a single time; about 9.3% belongs to the top ten. Sequencing was carried out using CD3+ T cells sorted from blood and cultured. These receptors came from a female donor in good health.

The chain is built from TRBV29-1 and TRBJ1-1; D call uncertain. This CDR3 is built from 11 residues. From germline, CDR1 is SQVTM and CDR2 ANQGSEA. DNA for the CDR3: TGCGGCGCTGCCCAGGACACTGAAGCTTTCTTT. This sequence encodes CGAAQDTEAFF.

The chain links TRBV20-1 to TRBJ2-7; 7 bases map to TRBD2. The CDR3 is 17 amino acids. Trimming removed 1 base from V and 4 bases from J; junction bases left unmatched: 16. Germline lookup yields CDR1 DFQATT and CDR2 SNEGSKA (reference sequence). The CDR3 loop is CSARGNSGPTGNYEQYF. The CDR3 DNA reads as TGCAGTGCTAGAGGCAATAGCGGGCCAACGGGAAATTACGAGCAGTACTTC.

The chain couples TRBV29-1 to TRBJ2-5; TRBD2 matches 9 bases. V lost 6 bases, J lost 4 bases, and 6 bases stayed unmatched. CDR1 and CDR2 from the germline V gene are SQVTM and ANQGSEA. The CDR3 is 13 residues long. The DNA of the CDR3 is TGCAGCGTGGTAGCGGGAGACGGAGAGACCCAGTACTTC. Protein: CSVVAGDGETQYF.

A remark on this clonotype: At one of its ends the junction is not consistent with the germline gene, which may arise from a read error. J is TRBJ2-1 and V is TRBV20-1; no reliable D call. The length of the CDR3 is 13 residues. Germline V lookup: CDR1 DFQATT, CDR2 SNEGSKA (reference sequence). The CDR3 loop reads CRARGSQIEEQLF. The CDR3 nucleotides are TGCAGAGCTAGAGGCTCCCAGATTGAGGAGCAGCTCTTC.

Relative to its sample, this clonotype is medium-sized. The V call is TRBV5-5, the J call TRBJ2-7; D gene unclear. The germline V gene has CDR1 SGHKS and CDR2 YYEKEE (reference sequence). The CDR3 spans 14 residues. The V end was cut by 5 bases, the J end by 5 bases, with 17 bases between. The CDR3 reads CASSRIFGPHEQYF. The CDR3 DNA follows: TGTGCCAGCAGTCGCATTTTCGGCCCCCACGAGCAGTACTTC.

Concerning this clonotype: Given a much more abundant clone one base away, this may be a read error. The genes are TRBV11-2 and TRBJ2-3; D gene ambiguous. CDR3 length equals 12 residues. Germline CDR1 reads SGHAT; CDR2 reads FQNNGV. V lost 5 bases, J lost 2 bases, and 5 bases lay in between. CDR3 in amino acids: CASSPATDTQYF. Written as DNA, the CDR3 is TGTGCCAGCAGCCCAGCCACAGATACGCAGTATTTT.

Turning to this clonotype: At one of its ends the junction is not consistent with the germline gene, which may arise from a read error. The V and J genes are TRBV27 and TRBJ2-3, with TRBD2 matching 9 bases. This CDR3 is 14 amino acids long. In germline, CDR1 is MNHEY, CDR2 SMNVEV (reference sequence). CDR3 residues: CASRGSGSTDTQYF. The CDR3 nucleotides read TGTGCCAGCAGGGGTAGCGGGAGCACGGATACGCAGTATTTT.